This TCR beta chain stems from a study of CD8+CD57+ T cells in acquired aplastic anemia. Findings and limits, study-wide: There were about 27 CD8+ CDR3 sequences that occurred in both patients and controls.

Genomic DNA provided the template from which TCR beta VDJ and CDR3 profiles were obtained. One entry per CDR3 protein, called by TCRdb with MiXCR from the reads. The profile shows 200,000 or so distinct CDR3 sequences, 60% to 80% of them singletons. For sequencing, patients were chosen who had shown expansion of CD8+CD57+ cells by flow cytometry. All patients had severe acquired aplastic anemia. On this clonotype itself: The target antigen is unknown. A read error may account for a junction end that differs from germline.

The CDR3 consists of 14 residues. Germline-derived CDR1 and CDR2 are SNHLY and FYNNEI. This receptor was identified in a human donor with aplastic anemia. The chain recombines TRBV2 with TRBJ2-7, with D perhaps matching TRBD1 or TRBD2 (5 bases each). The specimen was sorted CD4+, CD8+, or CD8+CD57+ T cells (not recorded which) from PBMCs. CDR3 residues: CASSQRDGTYEQYF. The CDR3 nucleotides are TGCGCCAGCAGCCAACGGGACGGAACCTACGAGCAGTACTTC.